These 26 T cell receptor beta chains were all obtained from the same sample, sequenced in a study of T cell repertoires in cytomegalovirus infection. TCRdb analysed the reads with MiXCR anew, one entry per CDR3 protein. This table holds about 920,000 distinct CDR3 sequences, roughly 30% found once. The antigens for these receptors are not known. The sample here was cultured CD8+ T cells from PBMCs, taken from culture after CMV antigen stimulation. All receptors come from a human donor in good health (CMV status not recorded). Some clones in this sample may be carry-over from other donors' samples.

The chain is built from TRBV12-3 or TRBV12-4 and TRBJ2-2; tentatively, D is TRBD1 (5 bases). Trimming cost V 7 bases and J 1 base, with 22 bases left between them. The CDR3 runs to 18 residues. CDR3 bases: TGTGCCAGCACCCTTAGGCCCCTGGGCAGGGTGAACACCGGGGAGCTGTTTTTT. Protein product: CASTLRPLGRVNTGELFF.

The sample holds a few counts of this clonotype. The chain links TRBV6-1 to TRBJ2-2; TRBD2 agrees at 11 bases. The ends lost 6 bases at V and 5 bases at J; junction bases unmatched: 8. The CDR3 contains 16 residues. CDR1 MNHNS and CDR2 SASEGT come from the germline V gene. The CDR3: CASRVSGGAGTGELFF. CDR3 sequence (DNA): TGTGCCAGCAGGGTTAGCGGGGGGGCTGGTACCGGGGAGCTGTTTTTT.

The chain has TRBV6-2 or TRBV6-3 and TRBJ1-3; TRBD1 is a possible D gene (5 bases). The CDR3 covers 16 residues. Trimming left V 8 bases short and J 0 bases short, with 17 bases between. CDR1 is MNHEY, CDR2 SVGEGT, per germline. The chain's CDR3 is CASLTPLGPSGNTIYF. The DNA of the CDR3 is TGTGCCAGCCTCACTCCGCTGGGACCCTCTGGAAACACCATATATTTT.

This chain joins TRBV6-8 and TRBJ2-1; D remains unclear. Germline lookup yields CDR1 MNHGY and CDR2 SAAAGT. CDR3 length equals 19 residues. The V gene lost 2 bases and the J gene lost 0 bases, with 20 bases spanning the gap. Here the CDR3 reads CASSYPHRTLDPSYNEQFF. Here the CDR3 DNA reads TGTGCCAGCAGTTACCCCCATCGGACCCTCGACCCCTCCTACAATGAGCAGTTCTTC.

This clonotype came up a few times. The chain recombines TRBV28 with TRBJ2-7; 10 nucleotides agree with TRBD2. CDR3 length: 14 residues. With V trimmed by 2 bases and J by 4 bases, 2 bases remained unmatched. Germline V gene sequence: CDR1 MDHEN, CDR2 SYDVKM. CDR3 bases: TGTGCCAGCAGTTTAGGACTAGCGGATTACGAGCAGTACGTC. Its translation: CASSLGLADYEQYV.

The table lists this clonotype with many counts. The chain employs TRBV7-8 and TRBJ1-5; D ambiguous. Trimming took off 2 bases at V and 4 bases at J, with 9 bases between the two ends. The CDR3 totals 14 residues. Germline V lookup: CDR1 SGHVS, CDR2 FQNEAQ. The CDR3 is CASSLRARNQPQHF. The CDR3 bases are TGTGCCAGCAGCTTACGGGCTCGTAATCAGCCCCAGCATTTT.

This clonotype was seen more than once but under ten times. The J gene is TRBJ2-2, the V gene TRBV9; either TRBD1 or TRBD2 may fit D (5 bases each). V gave up 4 bases and J gave up 4 bases, with 8 bases separating them. This CDR3 region has 13 residues. Germline CDR1 reads SGDLS; CDR2 reads YYNGEE. This CDR3 reads CASSPGTTGELFF. CDR3 bases: TGTGCCAGCAGCCCGGGGACCACCGGGGAGCTGTTTTTT. The whole variable domain, remainder taken from reference TRBV9 and TRBJ2-2, is DSGVTQTPKHLITATGQRVTLRCSPRSGDLSVYWYQQSLDQGLQFLIQYYNGEERAKGNILERFSAQQFPDLHSELNLSSLELGDSALYFCASSPGTTGELFFGEGSRLTVL.

This chain connects TRBV15 to TRBJ1-2; 9 positions match TRBD1. Trimming at V came to 0 bases and at J to 4 bases, leaving 3 bases not matched to a gene. Germline CDR1 reads LNHNV; CDR2 reads YYDKDF (reference sequence). The CDR3 is made up of 15 amino acids. CDR3 in DNA: TGTGCCACCAGCAGAGAAACAGGGGGCCTCTATGGCTACACCTTC. Protein: CATSRETGGLYGYTF.

This chain uses TRBV2 with TRBJ1-5; D uncertain. V lost 6 bases and J lost 0, with 9 bases in between. This CDR3 region has 14 residues. Germline V gene sequence: CDR1 SNHLY, CDR2 FYNNEI. CDR3 residues: CASRDLNSNQPQHF. For the CDR3, the DNA is TGTGCCAGCAGAGATTTGAATAGCAATCAGCCCCAGCATTTT.

This clonotype occurred a few times. An end of the junction does not agree with germline; a read error may underlie this. The chain couples TRBV4-1 to TRBJ1-2; no firm D call. This CDR3 spans 13 amino acids. The germline V gene has CDR1 MGHRA and CDR2 YSYEKL. CDR3 in DNA: TGTGCCAGCAGTCATGGTGGGAACTATGGCTACACCTTC. Translated: CASSHGGNYGYTF.

This clonotype appeared a few times. The V and J genes are TRBV5-4 and TRBJ1-6; possible D gene TRBD1, 5 bases. Trimming left V 4 bases short and J 7 bases short, with 18 bases between. Per germline, CDR1 SGHNT and CDR2 YYREEE (reference sequence). The CDR3 is 16 amino acids. CDR3 loop: CASSPKGMGGNSPLHF. The CDR3 coding sequence is TGTGCCAGCAGCCCGAAGGGGATGGGGGGGAATTCACCCCTCCACTTT.

This clonotype was detected a few times. J is TRBJ2-1 and V is TRBV27; D not resolved. V was clipped by 2 bases and J by 7 bases, with 9 bases between them. CDR1 is MNHEY and CDR2 is SMNVEV in the germline V gene (reference sequence). The CDR3 spans 13 residues. Here the CDR3 reads CASSLGHLNEQFF. As DNA, the CDR3 is TGTGCCAGCAGTTTAGGGCACCTTAATGAGCAGTTCTTC.

V and J are TRBV18 and TRBJ2-3; D might be TRBD1 (5 bases). Germline assignment: CDR1 KGHSH and CDR2 LQKENI. V was pared by 3 bases and J by 2 bases, with 15 bases between. CDR3 length: 16 amino acids. The CDR3 sequence is CASSPLDRGHTDTQYF. The CDR3 DNA follows: TGTGCCAGCTCACCCCTTGACAGAGGACACACAGATACGCAGTATTTT.

This clonotype appeared a few times. V gene TRBV6-5 combines with J gene TRBJ2-3; D is undetermined. The germline V and J ends were trimmed by 5 bases and 3 bases, with 12 bases remaining between them. The CDR3 is made up of 14 amino acids. The germline V gene has CDR1 MNHEY and CDR2 SVGAGI. As DNA, the CDR3 is TGTGCCAGCAGTACCGCCTTTGGTACAGATACGCAGTATTTT. Its protein product is CASSTAFGTDTQYF.

This sequence joins TRBV18 and TRBJ2-3; 10 bases align to TRBD1. Per germline, CDR1 KGHSH and CDR2 LQKENI. Germline trimming cut 3 bases from V and 0 bases from J; bases unmatched to any gene: 9. There are 18 residues in the CDR3. CDR3 bases: TGTGCCAGCTCACCTCGGGACAGGGGAAGATCTAGCACAGATACGCAGTATTTT. Its protein product is CASSPRDRGRSSTDTQYF.

This chain uses TRBV27 with TRBJ2-3; tentatively, D is TRBD2 (6 bases). V was pared by 5 bases and J by 5 bases, with 14 bases between. This CDR3 spans 14 amino acids. Germline CDR1 MNHEY, CDR2 SMNVEV (reference sequence). CDR3 loop: CASSLSSSVDTQYF. CDR3 nucleotide sequence: TGTGCCAGCAGTCTTTCTTCTAGCGTAGATACGCAGTATTTT.

This clonotype was detected only a few times. The gene calls are TRBV7-9 and TRBJ1-6, with D unresolved. In germline, CDR1 is SEHNR, CDR2 FQNEAQ (reference sequence). Trimming took 5 bases from V and 9 from J, leaving 26 bases between them. The length of the CDR3 is 18 residues. CDR3 bases: TGTGCCAGCAGCCCTCCCTCCAGTGGAGCAGTCGGGCGTTCACCCCTCCACTTT. Protein product: CASSPPSSGAVGRSPLHF.

The chain carries TRBV7-2 and TRBJ2-5; 10 bases fit TRBD2. Germline CDR1 is SGHTA and CDR2 is FQGNSA. The CDR3 contains 16 residues. V was pared by 3 bases and J by 4 bases, with 8 bases of the junction left unmatched. CDR3 DNA: TGTGCCAGCAGCTTGGGGGTAGCGGGGGGTGTAGAGACCCAGTACTTC. It yields the protein CASSLGVAGGVETQYF. The whole variable domain, remainder taken from reference TRBV7-2 and TRBJ2-5, is GAGVSQSPSNKVTEKGKDVELRCDPISGHTALYWYRQSLGQGLEFLIYFQGNSAPDKSGLPSDRFSAERTGGSVSTLTIQRTQQEDSAVYLCASSLGVAGGVETQYFGPGTRLLVL.

This chain uses TRBV7-6 with TRBJ1-1; D remains ambiguous. CDR1 is SGHVS and CDR2 is FNYEAQ in the germline V gene. The germline V and J ends were trimmed by 5 bases and 2 bases, with 12 bases remaining between them. This CDR3 contains 14 residues. DNA of the CDR3: TGTGCCAGCAGCCCGCTTCTGGTAAACACTGAAGCTTTCTTT. Translation gives CASSPLLVNTEAFF. Together with reference TRBV7-6 and TRBJ1-1, the CDR3 gives the full variable domain: GAGVSQSPRYKVTKRGQDVALRCDPISGHVSLYWYRQALGQGPEFLTYFNYEAQQDKSGLPNDRFSAERPEGSISTLTIQRTEQRDSAMYRCASSPLLVNTEAFFGQGTRLTVV.

The chain couples TRBV19 to TRBJ1-1; D gene unclear. This CDR3 comprises 14 residues. V lost 5 bases, J lost 5 bases, and 15 bases lay in between. From germline, CDR1 is LNHDA and CDR2 SQIVND (reference sequence). Here the CDR3 DNA reads TGTGCCAGTAGTTGGGCGGCAGGCGGAACTGAAGCTTTCTTT. Its translation is CASSWAAGGTEAFF. Combining the CDR3 with reference TRBV19 and TRBJ1-1 gives the whole variable domain DGGITQSPKYLFRKEGQNVTLSCEQNLNHDAMYWYRQDPGQGLRLIYYSQIVNDFQKGDIAEGYSVSREKKESFPLTVTSAQKNPTAFYLCASSWAAGGTEAFFGQGTRLTVV.

The sample holds a few counts of this clonotype. The gene calls are TRBV6-2 or TRBV6-3 and TRBJ1-5, with D maybe TRBD1 (6 bases). The CDR3 is 14 residues long. Germline V gene sequence: CDR1 MNHEY, CDR2 SVGEGT. V was pared by 4 bases and J by 7 bases, with 14 bases between. CDR3 sequence (DNA): TGTGCCAGCAGTTCGCGGCAGGGGATGCAGCCCCAGCATTTT. This codes for CASSSRQGMQPQHF.

Ten or more counts support this clonotype. The chain is built from TRBV7-9 and TRBJ1-4; TRBD1 matches at 7 bases. Trimming at V came to 7 bases and at J to 7 bases, leaving 3 bases not matched to a gene. Germline CDR1 and CDR2: SEHNR and FQNEAQ (reference sequence). CDR3 length: 12 residues. As DNA, the CDR3 is TGTGCCAGCACAGGGGGGGGTGAAAAACTGTTTTTT. It translates to CASTGGGEKLFF.

The chain recombines TRBV19 with TRBJ1-4; D gene unclear. The CDR3 extends over 15 amino acids. V was cut by 0 bases and J by 3 bases, with 8 bases left in between. Germline V lookup: CDR1 LNHDA, CDR2 SQIVND (reference sequence). In DNA form, the CDR3 reads TGTGCCAGTAGTATAGATGGATTCGCTAATGAAAAACTGTTTTTT. Its translation is CASSIDGFANEKLFF.

A few counts support this clonotype. This chain joins TRBV12-3 or TRBV12-4 and TRBJ2-5, with 14 nucleotides matching TRBD2. CDR3 length: 17 amino acids. The V gene end was trimmed by 6 bases and the J gene end by 2 bases; junction bases not matched to a gene: 8. The CDR3 DNA is TGTGCCAGCAGCGGGGGGACTAGCGGGGGAGTACAAGAGACCCAGTACTTC. Translated, it gives CASSGGTSGGVQETQYF.

This chain uses TRBV4-2 with TRBJ2-3; a possible D gene is TRBD1 (7 bases). Germline V gives CDR1 LGHNA, CDR2 YNFKEQ. This CDR3 region has 14 residues. V gave up 8 bases and J gave up 4 bases, with 16 bases separating them. CDR3 region: CASAGGNRADTQYF. The CDR3, as DNA: TGTGCCAGCGCAGGGGGGAACAGAGCAGATACGCAGTATTTT.

This clonotype was observed a handful of times. The J gene is TRBJ1-2, the V gene TRBV5-5, with 7 positions matching TRBD1. The CDR3 spans 15 residues. CDR1 is SGHKS and CDR2 is YYEKEE in the germline V gene (reference sequence). Germline trimming cut 4 bases from V and 3 bases from J; bases unmatched to any gene: 9. CDR3 sequence (DNA): TGTGCCAGCAGCGGAACGGGACAGAACCACTATGGCTACACCTTC. Protein: CASSGTGQNHYGYTF.